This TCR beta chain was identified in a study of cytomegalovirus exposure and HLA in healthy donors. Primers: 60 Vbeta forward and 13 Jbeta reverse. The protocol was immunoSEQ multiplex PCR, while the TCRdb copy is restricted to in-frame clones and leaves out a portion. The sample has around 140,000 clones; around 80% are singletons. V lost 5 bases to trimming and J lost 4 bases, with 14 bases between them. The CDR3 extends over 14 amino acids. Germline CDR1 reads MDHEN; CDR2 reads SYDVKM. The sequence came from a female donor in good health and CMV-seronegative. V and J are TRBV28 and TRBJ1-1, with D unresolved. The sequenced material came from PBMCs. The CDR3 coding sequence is TGTGCCAGCAGTACGTGGACGGAGGGCACTGAAGCTTTCTTT. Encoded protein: CASSTWTEGTEAFF.